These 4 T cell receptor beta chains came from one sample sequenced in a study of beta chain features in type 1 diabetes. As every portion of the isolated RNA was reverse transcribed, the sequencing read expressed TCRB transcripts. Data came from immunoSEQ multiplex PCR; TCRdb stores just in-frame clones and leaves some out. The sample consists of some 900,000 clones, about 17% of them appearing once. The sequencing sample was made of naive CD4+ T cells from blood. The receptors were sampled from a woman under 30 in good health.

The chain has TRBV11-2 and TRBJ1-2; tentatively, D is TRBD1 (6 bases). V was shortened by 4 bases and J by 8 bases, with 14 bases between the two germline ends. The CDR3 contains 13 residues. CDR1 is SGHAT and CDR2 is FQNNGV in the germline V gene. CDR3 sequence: CASSSGQRGGYTF. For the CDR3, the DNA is TGTGCCAGCAGCTCCGGACAGCGAGGGGGCTACACCTTC. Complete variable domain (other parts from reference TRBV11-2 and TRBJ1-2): EAGVAQSPRYKIIEKRQSVAFWCNPISGHATLYWYQQILGQGPKLLIQFQNNGVVDDSQLPKDRFSAERLKGVDSTLKIQPAKLEDSAVYLCASSSGQRGGYTFGSGTRLTVV.

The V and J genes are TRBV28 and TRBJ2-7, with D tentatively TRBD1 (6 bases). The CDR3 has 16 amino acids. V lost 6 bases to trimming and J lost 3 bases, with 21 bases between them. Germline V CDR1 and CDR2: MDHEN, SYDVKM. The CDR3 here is CASSPTLGHKDYEQYF. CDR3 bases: TGTGCCAGCAGCCCCACCCTGGGACACAAAGACTACGAGCAGTACTTC.

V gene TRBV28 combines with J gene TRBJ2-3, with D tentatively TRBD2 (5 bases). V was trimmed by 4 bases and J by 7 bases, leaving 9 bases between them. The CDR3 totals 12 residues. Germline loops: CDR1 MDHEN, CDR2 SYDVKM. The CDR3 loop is CASSSPGNTQYF. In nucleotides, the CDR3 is TGTGCCAGCAGTTCCCCGGGGAATACGCAGTATTTT.

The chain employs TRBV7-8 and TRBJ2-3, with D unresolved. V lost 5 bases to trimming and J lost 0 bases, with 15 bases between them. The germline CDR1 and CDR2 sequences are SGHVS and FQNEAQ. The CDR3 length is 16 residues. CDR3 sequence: CASSRGPGRSTDTQYF. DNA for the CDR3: TGTGCCAGCAGCCGAGGTCCAGGACGGAGCACAGATACGCAGTATTTT.